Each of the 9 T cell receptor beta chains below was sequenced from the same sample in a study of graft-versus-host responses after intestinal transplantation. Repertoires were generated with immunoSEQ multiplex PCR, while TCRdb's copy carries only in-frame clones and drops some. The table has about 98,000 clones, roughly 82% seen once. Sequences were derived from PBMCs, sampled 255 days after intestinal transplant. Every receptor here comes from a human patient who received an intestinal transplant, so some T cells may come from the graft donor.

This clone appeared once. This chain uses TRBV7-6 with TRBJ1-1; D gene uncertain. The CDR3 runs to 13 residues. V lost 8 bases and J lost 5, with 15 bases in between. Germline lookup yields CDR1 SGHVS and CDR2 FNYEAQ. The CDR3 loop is CASRESFSTEAFF. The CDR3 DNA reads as TGTGCCAGCCGCGAGAGTTTTAGTACTGAAGCTTTCTTT.

CDR3 protein: CASSFSEGAATGELFF. The CDR3 DNA sequence: TGTGCCAGCAGCTTCTCCGAGGGGGCGGCTACCGGGGAGCTGTTTTTT. V gene TRBV7-6 combines with J gene TRBJ2-2; 7 bases map to TRBD1. CDR1 and CDR2 (germline): SGHVS, FNYEAQ. The CDR3 totals 16 residues. The J segment lost 5 bases and the V segment lost 3 bases, leaving 9 bases of the junction unmatched. Full variable domain (remainder filled in from reference TRBV7-6 and TRBJ2-2): GAGVSQSPRYKVTKRGQDVALRCDPISGHVSLYWYRQALGQGPEFLTYFNYEAQQDKSGLPNDRFSAERPEGSISTLTIQRTEQRDSAMYRCASSFSEGAATGELFFGEGSRLTVL.

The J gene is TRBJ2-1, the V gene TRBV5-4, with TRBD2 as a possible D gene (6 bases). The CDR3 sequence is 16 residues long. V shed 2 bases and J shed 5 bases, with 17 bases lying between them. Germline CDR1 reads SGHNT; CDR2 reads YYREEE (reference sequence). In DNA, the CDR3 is TGTGCCAGCAGCTTCACGGGACTTGCCTTTCACAATGAGCAGTTCTTC. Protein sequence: CASSFTGLAFHNEQFF.

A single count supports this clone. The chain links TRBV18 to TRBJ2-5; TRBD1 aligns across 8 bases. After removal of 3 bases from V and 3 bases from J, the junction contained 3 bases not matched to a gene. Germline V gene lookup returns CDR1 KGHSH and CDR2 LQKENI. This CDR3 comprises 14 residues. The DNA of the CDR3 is TGTGCCAGCTCACCCCGGACAGGGAAAGAGACCCAGTACTTC. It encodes CASSPRTGKETQYF. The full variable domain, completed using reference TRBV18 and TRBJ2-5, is NAGVMQNPRHLVRRRGQEARLRCSPMKGHSHVYWYRQLPEEGLKFMVYLQKENIIDESGMPKERFSAEFPKEGPSILRIQQVVRGDSAAYFCASSPRTGKETQYFGPGTRLLVL.

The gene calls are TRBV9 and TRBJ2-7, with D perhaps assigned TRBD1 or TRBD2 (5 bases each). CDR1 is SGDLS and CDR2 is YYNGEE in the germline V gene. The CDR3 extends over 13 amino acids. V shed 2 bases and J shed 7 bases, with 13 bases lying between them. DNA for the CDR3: TGTGCCAGCAGCGTTCGGGGAGAGGGGGAGCAGTACTTC. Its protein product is CASSVRGEGEQYF.

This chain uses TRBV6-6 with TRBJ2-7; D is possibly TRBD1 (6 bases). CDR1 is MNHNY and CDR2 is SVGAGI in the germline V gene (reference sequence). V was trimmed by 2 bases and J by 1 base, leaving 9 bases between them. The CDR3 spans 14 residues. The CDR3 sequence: CASSYTDSSYEQYF. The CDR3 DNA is TGTGCCAGCAGTTACACGGACAGTTCCTACGAGCAGTACTTC.

This chain's CDR3 is CASSLGSGRSNEQFF. DNA of the CDR3: TGTGCCAGCAGCTTGGGTAGCGGGAGGAGCAATGAGCAGTTCTTC. The chain combines TRBV7-8 with TRBJ2-1, with TRBD2 identical over 10 bases. V shed 3 bases, J shed 6 bases, and the junction held 5 bases outside the gene matches. The CDR3 sequence is 15 residues long. Germline V CDR1 and CDR2: SGHVS, FQNEAQ.

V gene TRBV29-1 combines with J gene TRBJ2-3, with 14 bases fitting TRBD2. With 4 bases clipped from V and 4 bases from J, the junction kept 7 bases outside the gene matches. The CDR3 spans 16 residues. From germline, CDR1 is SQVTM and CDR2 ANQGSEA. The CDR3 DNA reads TGCAGCGTTGGGACTAGCGGGAGGATCCCCCCAGATACGCAGTATTTT. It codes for CSVGTSGRIPPDTQYF.

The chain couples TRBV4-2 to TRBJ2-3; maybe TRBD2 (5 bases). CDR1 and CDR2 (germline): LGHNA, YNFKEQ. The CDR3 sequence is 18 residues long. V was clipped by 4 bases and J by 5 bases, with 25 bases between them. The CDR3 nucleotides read TGTGCCAGCAGCCCACTAGGAGGTTTTTCAACGAGACGAGATACGCAGTATTTT. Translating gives CASSPLGGFSTRRDTQYF.